This T cell receptor (beta chain) emerged from a study of cytomegalovirus exposure and HLA in healthy donors (dated 2017 in TCRdb). Regarding the study in general: An earlier analysis of approximately 590 of the donors reported approximately 270 Gb of sequence data and some 120 million unique TCR beta sequences from 150 million to 200 million T cells. Alongside the repertoire data, information on donor age, sex, ethnicity and CMV serostatus was compiled. The number of typed donors differed by locus: about 629-630 for A, B, C, DRB1 and DQB1; some 540 for DQA1; around 610 for DPA1; and about 450 for DPB1. The study combined high-throughput TCR immunosequencing, statistical association of individual TCRs with disease status, and machine learning to predict cytomegalovirus infection status. The later analysis used no new phenotypic data to find candidate immune exposures, relying instead on TCR beta sequences and their occurrence across donors. The aim of the study was to test whether cataloging public T cell receptors could identify signatures of past pathogen exposure. HLA typing covered class I and class II loci at four-digit resolution. Roughly 5 DR-DQ haplotypes were treated as single units for association and clustering because of strong linkage in the cohort. The study used immunosequencing to profile the T cell repertoires of approximately 650 subjects and linked those repertoires to cytomegalovirus serostatus. An earlier analysis of roughly 580 of the donors used high-throughput TCR beta sequencing to judge whether each TCR beta V gene segment behaved as functional or pseudogenic. On average, 235,054 unique TCR beta nucleotide sequences were sequenced per donor among 398 genotyped donors of the cohort, with 15% to 20% of those sequences being non-productive. A later analysis re-analyzed previously published TCR beta repertoires from roughly 630 donors and added high-resolution HLA genotyping to study TCR occurrence patterns. Along with the approximately 600-subject first cohort, a separate validation cohort of 120 different subjects was used. The genetic ancestry cluster associated with self-reported Caucasian donors included approximately 85% of the roughly 400 genotyped donors. Every discovery cohort repertoire had been produced on one sequencing platform. A later genetic analysis used genome-wide SNP genotypes for about 60% of the roughly 700 donors, treating that subset as a discovery cohort. Roughly 310 gigabases of sequencing data and some 85 million unique TCR sequences were included in an early release covering several hundred HLA-typed donors. What the research found in general, with its limitations: V-gene and J-gene trimming of TCR beta chains was associated with a missense DCLRE1C variant in a later genetic analysis, and the association was replicated in an independent cohort. A later analysis reported that several top co-occurrence clusters appeared linked to parvovirus B19, influenza, CMV and Epstein-Barr virus. Specific HLA alleles were associated with over 15,000 TCR beta sequences at a false discovery rate of 0.05 in a later analysis. When HLA alleles, especially DR and DQ, strongly co-occurred, TCR associations were difficult to assign to individual alleles. In an earlier analysis of fewer than 700 of the donors, most TCR beta V segments appeared in productive rearrangements about 87% or about 30% of the time, broadly matching IMGT annotations. Some IMGT-functional V segments, including TRBV6-2 and TRBV6-3, could not be told apart with the 87-base-pair reads, so those segments were excluded. Presence/absence analyses assumed roughly uniform sequencing depth across donors, an assumption that may not hold. A few of the identified cytomegalovirus-associated TCR beta chains were confirmed in vitro to be specific for cytomegalovirus antigens. According to the authors, the approach could potentially be generalized to other disease states and immunological phenotypes. Because counts were too low, approximately 15 rarely observed V segments, including chromosome 9 orphons, were excluded from the earlier analysis of 587 of the donors. A total of roughly 160 TCR beta chains were listed by the study as associated with cytomegalovirus. Across donors, most TCR sequences were observed very rarely, whereas some public TCRs were present in many individuals. A cluster of highly shared sequence variants was judged likely to be a technical artifact of the sequencing pipeline. A later analysis found that most CMV-associated TCR beta chains appeared HLA-restricted, with HLA associations seemingly driven largely by CMV exposure. Because HLA typing was missing for some donors at each locus, association tests included only the typed subset. Linkage disequilibrium might explain the correlated functional status among segregating V segments, but an unknown experimental factor could not be excluded. This cohort had only TCR beta chains sequenced, and the lack of alpha or paired-chain data limited which features could be detected. In both the original and validation cohorts, the classifier was reported to diagnose cytomegalovirus status with high specificity and sensitivity. The only immune exposure information available for the cohort was CMV serostatus. According to a later analysis, TCR association rates differed among HLA loci, with DRB1 alleles showing the most associated TCRs and HLA-C alleles showing the fewest. In a later analysis, HLA-associated TCR beta chains were found to be more clonally expanded and to have lower generation probabilities than equally common non-associated chains. According to a later genetic analysis, donors in an Asian-associated ancestry cluster had fewer N-insertions in productive TCRs than the roughly 700-donor mean. A further reported finding was that TCR beta sequences accurately predicted the HLA-A and HLA-B alleles for most subjects in the first cohort.

The cohort was made up of roughly 670 healthy bone marrow donors. Cohort members were all nominally healthy when sampled, although unrecorded immune exposures were likely present. The donor was CMV seronegative and belonged to the group of 350 to 400 seronegative cohort members. Each donor provided a peripheral blood sample, and peripheral blood mononuclear cells were used for TCR beta sequencing. The Qiagen DNeasy Blood Extraction Kit was used to extract genomic DNA from the blood cell samples. Remarks on this clone: Its antigen is unknown. No base quality values were provided; no much bigger clone lies one nucleotide off.

Via the germline V gene, CDR1 is MNHEY and CDR2 SVGAGI. From the cysteine up to the phenylalanine, the CDR3 has a length of 15 residues. Solely the CDR3 DNA is kept, with 45 bases framed from the first base. The V and J ends are trimmed by 5 bases and 4 bases, leaving 15 bases between them. The method was the immunoSEQ multiplex PCR assay. For the multiplex PCR, a mixture combining 60 forward primers for TCR Vbeta segments and 13 reverse primers for TCR Jbeta segments was used. The CDR3 region of rearranged TCR beta genes was amplified from genomic DNA by a multiplex PCR assay. On the Illumina HiSeq System, the amplified TCR beta libraries were sequenced as 87-base-pair reads. Turning to the authors' computational methods: A later analysis counted tens of millions of unique TCR beta chains across the 666 repertoires, and some 12 million of these chains were shared by at least two donors. A nearest-neighbor algorithm error-corrected the raw reads and collapsed the reads into unique sequences, merging closely related sequences to remove PCR and sequencing errors. Alignment of CDR3 sequences to IMGT reference sequences was used to assign V, D and J gene segments. For a sequence to be retained, at least a six-nucleotide match to both a V gene segment and a J gene segment was required. Rearrangements were classified as productive when the CDR3 lacked stop codons and remained in frame with V and J, and all other rearrangements were classified as non-productive. Following IMGT convention, CDR3 was defined as the stretch from the second conserved V-encoded cysteine up to the conserved J-encoded phenylalanine. The earlier analysis of approximately 500 of the donors excluded sequences that lacked an unambiguous match to a single V gene segment. An earlier analysis of several hundred of the donors classified V segments as functional when productive rearrangements were above 56.7% and as segregating when the standard deviation between donors was above 5%. To diagnose cytomegalovirus status from the catalog of TCR beta chain sequences, a statistical classification framework was built. V and J gene assignment, in a later analysis, came from comparing TCR nucleotide sequences with IMGT/GENE-DB human TR gene sequences. Using the TCRdist pipeline, a later analysis assigned CDR3 sequences along with most-parsimonious VDJ recombination scenarios. In a later analysis, each TCR beta chain was defined by its CDR3 amino acid sequence together with its V-gene family, and reads lacking a unique V-gene family were excluded. To address suspected cross-contamination and a sequencing artifact, a later analysis removed 592 highly shared, low-generation-probability nucleotide sequences. A later analysis calculated a clonal expansion index for each public chain from normalized within-repertoire ranks of inferred template counts. In a later analysis, generation probabilities were computed with a VDJ recombination model fitted to out-of-frame rearrangements, and the resulting probabilities were checked against IGoR. Hypergeometric tests were used in a later analysis to score TCR-TCR, TCR-HLA and TCR-CMV co-occurrence, with a repertoire-size bias correction applied to the TCR pairs. A later analysis estimated false discovery rates by permuting HLA or CMV assignments 20 times. In a later analysis, co-occurring TCRs were grouped using DBSCAN, with TCRdist sequence similarity added in when clustering inside HLA-allele-positive subsets. Repertoires with fewer than 30,000 or more than 120,000 public chains were left out of co-occurrence clustering, as were four to six repertoires with anomalous nucleotide sharing. TCRdb retrieved this table from immuneACCESS and kept in-frame rearrangements only. Not all clones are present; in checked studies, unresolved V genes account for under half, and no reason is known for the remainder. V and J calls and clone size come straight from that table; D and trimming were deduced from the DNA. This sample has roughly 190,000 clones in its table, and 82% of those were observed once. The biggest ten clones account for approximately 0.74% of the sample.

Sequencing input: PBMCs. The receptor was derived from a woman younger than 35 in good health and CMV-seronegative. Rearrangement joined TRBV6-5 to TRBJ2-1, and possibly TRBD1, on 6 matching bases. The DNA sequence reads TGTGCCAGCAGTGTACAGGGTGTGTGGTACAATGAGCAGTTCTTC. Translation gives CASSVQGVWYNEQFF.